This T cell receptor (beta chain) was captured in a study of identical twins. Study observations and caveats: Insertions were reduced in abundant cord blood beta clonotypes but not in memory repertoires. Among beta out-of-frame sequences, excess sharing between twins appeared weaker.

This clonotype has at least ten counts. The antigen is unknown. The CDR3 is made up of 16 amino acids. J was trimmed by 4 bases and V by 5 bases; bases with no gene match: 10. Template switching added a universal primer site, and cDNA bore unique molecular identifiers. TCRdb redid the calling of the 5' RACE reads with MiXCR, one entry per CDR3 protein. The sample has about 700,000 distinct CDR3 sequences, around 8.6% seen once. Separately, the same data were catalogued under a study of yellow fever vaccine responses in identical twins.

The chain couples TRBV12-3 or TRBV12-4 to TRBJ2-1; TRBD2 matches at 8 bases. Input material: PBMCs. This receptor was taken from a woman in her late teens or twenties in good health. This CDR3 is CASSPSGSGPYNEQFF. Written as DNA, the CDR3 is TGTGCCAGCAGTCCAAGCGGGAGCGGCCCTTACAATGAGCAGTTCTTC.